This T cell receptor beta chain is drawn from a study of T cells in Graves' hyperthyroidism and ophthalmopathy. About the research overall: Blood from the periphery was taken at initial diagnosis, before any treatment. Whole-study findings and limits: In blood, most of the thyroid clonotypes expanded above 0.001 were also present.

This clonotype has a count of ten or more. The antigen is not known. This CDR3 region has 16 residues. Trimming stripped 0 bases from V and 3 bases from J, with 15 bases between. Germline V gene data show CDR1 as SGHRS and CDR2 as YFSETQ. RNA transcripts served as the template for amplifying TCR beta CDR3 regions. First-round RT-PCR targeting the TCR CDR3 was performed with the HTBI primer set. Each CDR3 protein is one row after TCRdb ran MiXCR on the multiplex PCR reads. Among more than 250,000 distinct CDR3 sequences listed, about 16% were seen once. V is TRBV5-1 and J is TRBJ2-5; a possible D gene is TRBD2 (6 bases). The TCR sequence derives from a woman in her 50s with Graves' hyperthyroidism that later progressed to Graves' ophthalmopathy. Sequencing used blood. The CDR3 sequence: CASSLVRAGRKETQYF. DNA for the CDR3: TGCGCCAGCAGCTTGGTTCGGGCGGGGCGAAAAGAGACCCAGTACTTC.